The clone carrying this T cell receptor beta chain was counted at least ten times. TCRdb re-called the RT-PCR reads with MiXCR, one entry per CDR3 protein. The data contain 200,000 to 250,000 distinct CDR3 sequences, roughly 13% of them singletons. This sample is part of a study of patients and donors after allogeneic stem cell transplantation. The germline gives CDR1 LNHDA, CDR2 SQIVND (reference sequence). The CDR3 totals 14 residues. The V and J ends lost 7 bases and 2 bases respectively, with 11 bases between them. The J gene is TRBJ2-2, the V gene TRBV19, with a tentative D call TRBD1 (6 bases). The receptor was isolated from a human donor who was either an allogeneic HSCT recipient or a stem cell or donor lymphocyte infusion donor (not recorded which). It is not recorded whose cells these are; they may come from a transplant donor. Sample: blood, either unsorted or a sorted T cell fraction (not recorded which). Here the CDR3 DNA reads TGTGCCAGTAAAAGGACAGAAAACACCGGGGAGCTGTTTTTT. Residues: CASKRTENTGELFF.